This TCR beta chain is from a study of shared clonotypes between healthy human individuals. The authors loaded about 0.2 ug DNA, 27,000 or so T cell genomes, into sorted-subset replicate PCRs. Here immunoSEQ multiplex PCR was the method, and the copy in TCRdb shows in-frame clones only, minus some. The table has about a million clones, 77% seen once; the top ten hold 0.89%. Broader study findings: Naive subsets usually exceeded memory subsets in estimated richness.

The germline V gene encodes CDR1 MNHNS and CDR2 SASEGT. Trimming removed 10 bases from V and 4 bases from J; junction bases left unmatched: 10. The CDR3 covers 14 residues. As concerns this clone: Its antigen remains unidentified.

This sequence joins TRBV6-1 and TRBJ2-7, with 10 positions matching TRBD1. The TCR sequence derives from a man aged 18-30 years in good health. Some clones in this sample may be carry-over from other donors' samples. The sequencing sample was made of memory CD4+ T cells from PBMCs. Subset meaning: CD45RA-negative fraction. The CDR3 nucleotides read TGTGCCACCCGAGCGGGACAGGGGCTTTACGAGCAGTACTTC. This sequence encodes CATRAGQGLYEQYF.